The 10 T cell receptor beta chains presented below share a single source sample, sequenced in a study of blood T cell repertoires in COVID-19. The method was immunoSEQ multiplex PCR; TCRdb's version includes in-frame clones alone and lacks a portion of them. This repertoire shows about 130,000 clones, around 89% found once; its top ten account for more than 3.5%. Sequencing used peripheral blood. The receptors shown here come from a man aged 55 to 70 with COVID-19, enrolled during active disease.

This clone appeared a few times. The chain links TRBV14 to TRBJ1-1; weak D call: TRBD1 (5 bases). The CDR3 sequence is 14 residues long. The germline V gene has CDR1 SGHDN and CDR2 FVKESK. Trimming removed 4 bases from V and 0 bases from J, with 9 bases in between. This chain's CDR3 is CASSPDNLNTEAFF. In DNA form, the CDR3 reads TGTGCCAGCAGCCCGGACAACTTGAACACTGAAGCTTTCTTT. Drawing the rest from reference TRBV14 and TRBJ1-1, the complete variable domain is EAGVTQFPSHSVIEKGQTVTLRCDPISGHDNLYWYRRVMGKEIKFLLHFVKESKQDESGMPNNRFLAERTGGTYSTLKVQPAELEDSGVYFCASSPDNLNTEAFFGQGTRLTVV.

This rearrangement joins TRBV9 to TRBJ1-1, with D possibly matching TRBD1 (6 bases). Trimming stripped 0 bases from V and 4 bases from J, with 10 bases between. Germline V gene data show CDR1 as SGDLS and CDR2 as YYNGEE. The CDR3 is made up of 14 amino acids. This CDR3 is CASSVGWGRTEAFF. DNA for the CDR3: TGTGCCAGCAGCGTAGGGTGGGGGCGCACTGAAGCTTTCTTT.

The rearrangement uses TRBV27 and TRBJ1-2; 7 bases fit TRBD1. V was clipped by 3 bases and J by 4 bases; unmatched bases: 11. Germline assignment: CDR1 MNHEY and CDR2 SMNVEV (reference sequence). The CDR3 has 16 residues. The CDR3 region is CASSFSFSQGPYGYTF. The CDR3 DNA sequence: TGTGCCAGCAGTTTTTCGTTCTCACAGGGGCCCTATGGCTACACCTTC.

V usage is TRBV2 and J usage is TRBJ2-7; 8 positions match TRBD2. CDR1 SNHLY and CDR2 FYNNEI come from the germline V gene. This CDR3 comprises 16 residues. Unmatched junction bases numbered 11, after V lost 7 bases and J lost 0 bases. CDR3 region: CASTRGGGLSSYEQYF. CDR3 DNA sequence: TGTGCCAGCACCCGGGGGGGCGGGCTCAGCTCCTACGAGCAGTACTTC.

The chain combines TRBV9 with TRBJ1-2; TRBD1 might be the D (5 bases). CDR3 length: 12 amino acids. Trimming pared 0 bases from V and 11 bases from J, leaving 11 bases between. In germline, CDR1 is SGDLS, CDR2 YYNGEE. The DNA for the CDR3 is TGTGCCAGCAGCGTAGGCCCAGGGTGGTACACCTTC. Amino acid sequence: CASSVGPGWYTF.

The rearrangement joins TRBV6-4 to TRBJ2-5; 7 bases are shared with TRBD1. The CDR3 loop spans 13 amino acids. After removal of 4 bases from V and 3 bases from J, the junction contained 2 bases not matched to a gene. Germline CDR1 is MRHNA and CDR2 is SNTAGT. CDR3 sequence (DNA): TGTGCCAGCAGTGGGGACAGCAAAGAGACCCAGTACTTC. Translated: CASSGDSKETQYF.

V gene TRBV11-3 combines with J gene TRBJ2-2; tentatively, D is TRBD2 (5 bases). This CDR3 is built from 14 residues. V was pared by 7 bases and J by 8 bases, with 17 bases between. Germline-derived CDR1 and CDR2 are SGHNT and YENEEA. The CDR3 DNA reads TGTGCCAGCAAAAAAAACAACGAGGGAGGGGAGCTGTTTTTT. It specifies CASKKNNEGGELFF.

This clone is a singleton in its sample. This chain connects TRBV28 to TRBJ2-4; 7 nucleotides line up with TRBD2. The V and J ends lost 7 bases and 2 bases, in that order; junction bases with no gene match: 5. This CDR3 region has 14 residues. CDR1 MDHEN and CDR2 SYDVKM come from the germline V gene. The CDR3 spells CASTLGGSKNIQYF. As DNA, the CDR3 is TGTGCCAGCACCTTGGGGGGGTCCAAAAACATTCAGTACTTC.

J is TRBJ2-6 and V is TRBV19; 7 nucleotides line up with TRBD1. V lost 6 bases and J lost 9; bases outside the gene matches: 11. There are 15 residues in the CDR3. Germline assignment: CDR1 LNHDA and CDR2 SQIVND (reference sequence). This CDR3 reads CASRPGQQPNNVLTF. CDR3 nucleotides: TGTGCCAGTAGACCGGGACAGCAACCTAACAACGTCCTGACTTTC.

V and J are TRBV19 and TRBJ1-5; D is unresolved. Germline V lookup: CDR1 LNHDA, CDR2 SQIVND (reference sequence). This CDR3 has 12 residues. Trimming shortened V by 8 bases and J by 0 bases, and 5 bases separated the two germline ends. The CDR3 region is CASRDSNQPQHF. In DNA, the CDR3 is TGTGCCAGTCGGGATAGCAATCAGCCCCAGCATTTT.